The T cell receptor (beta chain) under discussion was sequenced for a study of blood T cell repertoires in COVID-19. Study information: COVID-19 samples collected from the United States, Italy and Spain covered acute and convalescent phases.

Study processing details: Quantification of nucleated cells was approximated via reference gene primer amplification. Only in-frame clones appear in the TCRdb table, and some are missing; sequencing was by immunoSEQ multiplex PCR. V, J and clone size were drawn from that table, and D and trimming were deduced from the DNA. The sample lists 300,000 to 400,000 clones, roughly 90% seen once, with approximately 1% in the top ten. This CDR3 comprises 17 residues. CDR1 and CDR2 (germline): MNHEY, SMNVEV (reference sequence). V was pared by 6 bases and J by 4 bases, with 24 bases between. Recruitment covered under 25 US areas and drew participants whose ages spanned roughly 18 to 90 years. Participants' reported clinical history set cohort assignment.

The receptor comes from a woman aged 30 to 39 with acute COVID-19. The sequenced sample consisted of PBMCs or T cells enriched from blood (not recorded which). The chain has TRBV27 and TRBJ1-2; D is perhaps TRBD1 (6 bases). In DNA, the CDR3 is TGTGCCAGCAGCGAGGCACAATTCAGGGGCCTGCCCTATGGCTACACCTTC. It specifies CASSEAQFRGLPYGYTF.